This T cell receptor (beta chain) came from a study of blood T cell repertoires in COVID-19. For the study at large: Nucleic acid was either cDNA or gDNA, and it came from T cells, B-cell-depleted T cells, or PBMCs.

Authors' analysis steps: Reference gene primer amplification gave nucleated cell count estimates. Assay: immunoSEQ multiplex PCR; the TCRdb copy retains only in-frame clones and omits some. V and J calls and clone size are as listed in that table; D and trimming were resolved from the DNA. The sample holds approximately 180,000 clones, about 84% seen once. Germline CDR1 and CDR2: LNHDA and SQIVND (reference sequence). V lost 5 bases and J lost 3; bases outside the gene matches: 18. The CDR3 covers 19 residues. This chain connects TRBV19 to TRBJ2-2; 7 positions match TRBD2. Sequencing was carried out using peripheral blood. The clonotype was recovered from a person in their 70s with COVID-19, enrolled during active disease. The CDR3 DNA reads TGTGCCAGTAGTCCCGGTCGCGGCGGGAGATTGAGTTACACCGGGGAGCTGTTTTTT. Protein: CASSPGRGGRLSYTGELFF.